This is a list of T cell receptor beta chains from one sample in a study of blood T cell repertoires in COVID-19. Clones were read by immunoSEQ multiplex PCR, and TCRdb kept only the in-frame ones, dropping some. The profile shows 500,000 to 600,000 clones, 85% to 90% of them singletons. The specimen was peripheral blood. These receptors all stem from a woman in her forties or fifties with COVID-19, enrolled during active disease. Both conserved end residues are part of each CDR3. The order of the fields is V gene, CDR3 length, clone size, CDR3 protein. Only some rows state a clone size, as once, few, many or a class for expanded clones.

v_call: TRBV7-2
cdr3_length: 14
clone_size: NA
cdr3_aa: CASLGIPMIGELFF

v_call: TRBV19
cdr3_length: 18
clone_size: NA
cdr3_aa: CASNPGLAGASISDTQYF

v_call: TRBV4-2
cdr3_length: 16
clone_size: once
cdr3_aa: CASSQDFGGRGEKLFF

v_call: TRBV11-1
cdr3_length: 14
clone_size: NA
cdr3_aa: CASSTPRTGLEAFF

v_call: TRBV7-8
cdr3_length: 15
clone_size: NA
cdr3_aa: CASSLSRTANYEQYF

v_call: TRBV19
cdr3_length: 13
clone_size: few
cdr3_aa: CATMSGQAQPQHF

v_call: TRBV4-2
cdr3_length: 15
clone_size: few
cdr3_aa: CASSQDMTGSQPQHF

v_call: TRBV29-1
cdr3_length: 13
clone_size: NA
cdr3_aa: CSVPREGNTEAFF

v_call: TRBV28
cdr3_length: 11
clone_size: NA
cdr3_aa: CASSLAGELFF

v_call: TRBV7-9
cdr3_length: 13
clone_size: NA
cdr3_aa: CASGPSGGIKQYF

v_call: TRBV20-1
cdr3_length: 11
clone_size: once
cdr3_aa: CSARSDYGYTF

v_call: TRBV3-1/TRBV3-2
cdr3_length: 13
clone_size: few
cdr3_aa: CASGTGGNYGYTF

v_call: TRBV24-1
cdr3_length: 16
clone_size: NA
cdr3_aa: CATSDLRRTGGNTQFF

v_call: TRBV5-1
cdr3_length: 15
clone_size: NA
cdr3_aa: CASSLAGTGGEKLFF

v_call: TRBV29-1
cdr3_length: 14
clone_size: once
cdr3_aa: CSVEGLGGGNTIYF

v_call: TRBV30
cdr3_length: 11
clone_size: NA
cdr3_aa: CAWGEGTEAFF

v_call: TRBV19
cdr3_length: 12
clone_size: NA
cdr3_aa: CASSIDLGEQFF

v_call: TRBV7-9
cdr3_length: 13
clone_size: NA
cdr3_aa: CASSLVAEYEQYF

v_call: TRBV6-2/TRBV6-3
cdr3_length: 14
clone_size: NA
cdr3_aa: CASSYSSGGFEQYF